This note documents a single TCR beta chain sequence. Its antigen is still unknown. The data are from a study of cytomegalovirus exposure and HLA in healthy donors. Study at large: Findings of an earlier analysis included about 120 million unique TCR beta sequences from 190 million or so T cells.

Whole-study results and caveats: The authors later found most CMV-associated TCR beta chains appeared HLA-restricted. TRBV6-2, TRBV6-3 and some other V segments were excluded as indistinguishable.

Primers: 60 Vbeta forward and 13 Jbeta reverse. Libraries were prepared by immunoSEQ multiplex PCR; TCRdb keeps only in-frame clonotypes and omits some of them. The sample includes 140,000 or so clones. This CDR3 contains 14 residues. J was trimmed by 6 bases and V by 10 bases; bases with no gene match: 10. Germline CDR1 reads MGHRA; CDR2 reads YSYEKL. The chain employs TRBV4-1 and TRBJ1-1; 11 bases are shared with TRBD1. This receptor was identified in a male donor in good health and CMV-seronegative. The sample taken for sequencing was PBMCs. CDR3 sequence: CATGTGGIRSEAFF. The CDR3, as DNA: TGCGCCACCGGGACAGGGGGTATTAGGTCTGAAGCTTTCTTT.